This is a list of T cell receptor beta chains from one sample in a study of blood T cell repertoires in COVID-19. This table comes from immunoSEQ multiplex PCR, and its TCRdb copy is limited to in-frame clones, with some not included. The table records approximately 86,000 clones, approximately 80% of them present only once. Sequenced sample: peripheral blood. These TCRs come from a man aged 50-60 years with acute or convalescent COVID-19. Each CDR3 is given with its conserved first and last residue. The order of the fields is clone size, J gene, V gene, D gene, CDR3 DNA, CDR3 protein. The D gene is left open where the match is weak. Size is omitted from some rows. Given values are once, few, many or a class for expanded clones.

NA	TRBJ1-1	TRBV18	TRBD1	TGTGCCAGCTCACACGACAGGGGCCTCACTGAAGCTTTCTTT	CASSHDRGLTEAFF
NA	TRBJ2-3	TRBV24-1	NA	TGTGCCACCAGTGCCGGACAAAGCACAGATACGCAGTATTTT	CATSAGQSTDTQYF
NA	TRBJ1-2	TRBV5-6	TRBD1	TGTGCCAGCAGCGGAACAGGGGGCCTTAACTATGGCTACACCTTC	CASSGTGGLNYGYTF
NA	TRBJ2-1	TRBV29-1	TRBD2	TGCAGCGTTGAACTAGCGGGGGGTGCTGAGCAGTTCTTC	CSVELAGGAEQFF
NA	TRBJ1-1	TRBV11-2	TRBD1	TGTGCCAGCAGCTTAGACCCAGGACAGGGTGAAGCTTTCTTT	CASSLDPGQGEAFF
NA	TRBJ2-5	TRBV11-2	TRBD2	TGTGCCAGCAGCTCCCGGACTAGCGGGGGGGCCGGCCAAGAGACCCAGTACTTC	CASSSRTSGGAGQETQYF
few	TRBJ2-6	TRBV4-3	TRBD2	TGCGCCAGCAGCCAAGGGACTAGCGGGGCCTCTGGGGCCAACGTCCTGACTTTC	CASSQGTSGASGANVLTF
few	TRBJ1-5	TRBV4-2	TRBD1	TGTGCCAGCAGCCATGAACAGGGGGCAAGCAATCAGCCCCAGCATTTT	CASSHEQGASNQPQHF
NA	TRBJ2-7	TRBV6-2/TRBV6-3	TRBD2	TGTGCCAGCAGTTTCCTAGCGGGAGGGCCCAACGAGCAGTACTTC	CASSFLAGGPNEQYF
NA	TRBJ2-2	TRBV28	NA	TGTGCCAGCAGTCCAGAAGGGTTGCTAGCGAGCGGGGAGCTGTTTTTT	CASSPEGLLASGELFF
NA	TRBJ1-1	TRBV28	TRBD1	TGTGCCACCTACCGGACAGGGATGAACACTGAAGCTTTCTTT	CATYRTGMNTEAFF
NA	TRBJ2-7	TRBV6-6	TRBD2	TGTGCCAGCAGCGTGACTAGCGGGAGAATCTACGAGCAGTACTTC	CASSVTSGRIYEQYF
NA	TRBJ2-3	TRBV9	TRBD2	TGTGCCAGCAGCTACGAAGCGGGAAGCACAGATACGCAGTATTTT	CASSYEAGSTDTQYF
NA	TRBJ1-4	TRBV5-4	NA	TGTGCCAGCAGCTCGTCTCAGGAGGGACCTAATGAAAAACTGTTTTTT	CASSSSQEGPNEKLFF
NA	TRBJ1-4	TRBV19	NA	TGTGCCAGTACCAGGACTGCTAATGAAAAACTGTTTTTT	CASTRTANEKLFF
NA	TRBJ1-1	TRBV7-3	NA	TGTGCCAGCAGCTCTGCTCCAGGGCTGGAAGCTTTCTTT	CASSSAPGLEAFF
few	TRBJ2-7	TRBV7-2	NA	TGTGCCAGCAGCTTGACAGGAGTGCTCTCCTACGAGCAGTACTTC	CASSLTGVLSYEQYF
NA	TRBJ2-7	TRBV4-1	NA	TGCGCCAGCAGCCAAGGTAGCTGGGACGAGCAGTACTTC	CASSQGSWDEQYF
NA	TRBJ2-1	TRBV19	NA	TGTGCCAGTCTATCTAACCAAAGGAAAAATACTAACAATGAGCAGTTCTTC	CASLSNQRKNTNNEQFF
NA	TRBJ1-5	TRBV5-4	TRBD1	TGTGCCAGCAGCAGCGGGACAGGGGTCAATCAGCCCCAGCATTTT	CASSSGTGVNQPQHF
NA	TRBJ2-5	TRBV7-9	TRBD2	TGTGCCATCAACTCTAGGGGCGGGAGCCAAGAGACCCAGTACTTC	CAINSRGGSQETQYF
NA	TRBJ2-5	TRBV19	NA	TGTGCCAGTAGTAGAACAGTTCAAGAGACCCAGTACTTC	CASSRTVQETQYF
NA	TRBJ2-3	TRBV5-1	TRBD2	TGCGCCAGCAGCTTGGGTTCTAGCGGGGCTAGCACAGATACGCAGTATTTT	CASSLGSSGASTDTQYF
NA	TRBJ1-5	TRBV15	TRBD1	TGTGCCACCAGCAGAGATAATTCGGCAGGGGGTGGTCAGCCCCAGCATTTT	CATSRDNSAGGGQPQHF
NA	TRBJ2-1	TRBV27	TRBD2	TGTGCCAGCAGTTTAGCGGGAGGCGGGTCCGTTGAGCAGTTCTTC	CASSLAGGGSVEQFF
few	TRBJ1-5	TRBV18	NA	TGTGCCAGCTCACCACGTGAGGATAGCAATCAGCCCCAGCATTTT	CASSPREDSNQPQHF
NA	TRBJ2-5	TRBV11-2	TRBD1	TGTGCCAGCAGCTTAGGCGACAGGGTACGTGAAGAGACCCAGTACTTC	CASSLGDRVREETQYF
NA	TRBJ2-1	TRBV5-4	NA	TGTGCCAGCAGCTTGGATCAGGGATTAGGTGAGCAGTTCTTC	CASSLDQGLGEQFF
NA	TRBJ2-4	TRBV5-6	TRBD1	TGTGCCAGCAGCTTGAGCATTGGGACAGGGGCCCCTATTAGGACATTC	CASSLSIGTGAPIRTF
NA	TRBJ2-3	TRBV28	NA	TGTGCCAGCAGTCAGACAGATACGCAGTATTTT	CASSQTDTQYF
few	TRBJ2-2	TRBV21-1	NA	TGTGCCAGCCCGCGTCCCGTGGACAGGAAAAAGGGCGGGGAGCTGTTTTTT	CASPRPVDRKKGGELFF
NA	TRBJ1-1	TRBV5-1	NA	TGCGCCAGCAGGCCGACAGGGAACACTGAAGCTTTCTTT	CASRPTGNTEAFF
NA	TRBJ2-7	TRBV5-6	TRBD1	TGTGCCAGCAGCTCCGGACAGGGCGGGAACGAGCAGTACTTC	CASSSGQGGNEQYF
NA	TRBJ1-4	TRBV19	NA	TGTGCCAGTAGCGGAACTAGAACTAATGAAAAACTGTTTTTT	CASSGTRTNEKLFF
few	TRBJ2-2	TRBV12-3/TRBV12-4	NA	TGTGCCAGCCGGGGCACCGGGGAGCTGTTTTTT	CASRGTGELFF
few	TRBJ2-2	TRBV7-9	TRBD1	TGTGCCAGCAGCCCCCGGACAGGGCAGATCGGGGAGCTGTTTTTT	CASSPRTGQIGELFF
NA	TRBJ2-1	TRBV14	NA	TGTGCCAGCAGCCCCCTAGGGGGGGAGTTATACAATGAGCAGTTCTTC	CASSPLGGELYNEQFF
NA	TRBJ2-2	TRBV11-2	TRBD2	TGTGCCAGCCGACTGACTAGCGGGGTCGTCGGGGAGCTGTTTTTT	CASRLTSGVVGELFF
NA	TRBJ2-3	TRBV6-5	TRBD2	TGTGCCAGCAGTTACAGGGCTAGCGGGAAGGATACGCAGTATTTT	CASSYRASGKDTQYF
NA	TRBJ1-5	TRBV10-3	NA	TGTGCCAAACTTACAGGGAAAAGTAGCAATCAGCCCCAGCATTTT	CAKLTGKSSNQPQHF